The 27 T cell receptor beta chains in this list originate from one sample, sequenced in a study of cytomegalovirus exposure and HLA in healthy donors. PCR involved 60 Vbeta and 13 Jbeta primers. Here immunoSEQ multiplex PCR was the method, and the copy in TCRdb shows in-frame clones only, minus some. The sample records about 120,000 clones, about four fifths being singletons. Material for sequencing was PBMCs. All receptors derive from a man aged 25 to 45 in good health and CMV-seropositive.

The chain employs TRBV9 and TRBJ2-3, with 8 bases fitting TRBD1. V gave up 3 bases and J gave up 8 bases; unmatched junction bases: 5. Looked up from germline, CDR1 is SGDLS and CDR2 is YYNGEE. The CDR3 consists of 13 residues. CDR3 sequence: CASSAGQGGTQYF. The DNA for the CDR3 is TGTGCCAGCAGCGCCGGACAGGGTGGTACGCAGTATTTT.

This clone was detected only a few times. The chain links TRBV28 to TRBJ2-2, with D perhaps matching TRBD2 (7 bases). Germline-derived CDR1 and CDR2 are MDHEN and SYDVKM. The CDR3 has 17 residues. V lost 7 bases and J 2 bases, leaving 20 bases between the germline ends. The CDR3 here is CASTPGGASGNTGELFF. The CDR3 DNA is TGTGCCAGCACACCTGGGGGGGCTAGCGGAAACACCGGGGAGCTGTTTTTT.

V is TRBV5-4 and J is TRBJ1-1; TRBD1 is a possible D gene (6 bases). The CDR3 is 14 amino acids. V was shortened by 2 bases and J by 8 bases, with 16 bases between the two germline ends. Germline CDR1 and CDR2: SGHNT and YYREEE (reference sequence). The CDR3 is CASSFTGGPGEAFF. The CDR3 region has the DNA TGTGCCAGCAGCTTTACCGGGGGGCCGGGAGAAGCTTTCTTT. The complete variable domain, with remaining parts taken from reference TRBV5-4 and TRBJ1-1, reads ETGVTQSPTHLIKTRGQQVTLRCSSQSGHNTVSWYQQALGQGPQFIFQYYREEENGRGNFPPRFSGLQFPNYSSELNVNALELDDSALYLCASSFTGGPGEAFFGQGTRLTVV.

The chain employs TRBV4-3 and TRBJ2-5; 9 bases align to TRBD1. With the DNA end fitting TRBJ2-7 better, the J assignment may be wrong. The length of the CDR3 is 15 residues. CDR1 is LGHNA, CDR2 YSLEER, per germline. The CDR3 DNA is TGCGCCAGCAGCGGACCGGGACAGGGCACCCACGAGCAGTACTTC. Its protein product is CASSGPGQGTHEQYF.

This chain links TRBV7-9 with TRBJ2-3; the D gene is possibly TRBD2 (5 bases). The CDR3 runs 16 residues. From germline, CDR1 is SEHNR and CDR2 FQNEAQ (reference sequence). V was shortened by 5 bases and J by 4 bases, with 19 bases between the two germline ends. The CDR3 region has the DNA TGTGCCAGCAGCCCAGAGGGCGGCAGTCGTCCAGATACGCAGTATTTT. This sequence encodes CASSPEGGSRPDTQYF.

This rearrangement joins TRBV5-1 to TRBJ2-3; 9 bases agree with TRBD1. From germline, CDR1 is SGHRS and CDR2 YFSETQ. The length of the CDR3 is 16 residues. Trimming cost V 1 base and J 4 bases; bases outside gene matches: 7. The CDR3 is CASSLRTGGNADTQYF. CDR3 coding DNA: TGCGCCAGCAGCTTGAGAACAGGGGGCAACGCAGATACGCAGTATTTT.

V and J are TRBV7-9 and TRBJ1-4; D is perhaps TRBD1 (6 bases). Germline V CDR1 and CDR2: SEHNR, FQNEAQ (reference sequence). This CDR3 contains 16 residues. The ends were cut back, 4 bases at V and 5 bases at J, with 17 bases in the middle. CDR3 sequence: CASSSTSRGGNEKLFF. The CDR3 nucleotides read TGTGCCAGCAGCTCGACCTCGAGGGGGGGGAATGAAAAACTGTTTTTT.

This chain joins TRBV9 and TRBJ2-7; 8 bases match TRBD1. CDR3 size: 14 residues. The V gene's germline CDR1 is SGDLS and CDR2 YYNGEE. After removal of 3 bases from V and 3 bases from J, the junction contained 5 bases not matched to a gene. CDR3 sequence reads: CASSAGTGFYEQYF. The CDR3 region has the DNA TGTGCCAGCAGCGCCGGGACAGGTTTCTACGAGCAGTACTTC.

The DNA for the CDR3 is TGTGCCAGCAGCTCCTTTCGGGCGGGAGCAAACGAGCAGTACTTC. Translation: CASSSFRAGANEQYF. The V and J genes are TRBV11-2 and TRBJ2-7; TRBD2 agrees at 7 bases. V lost 4 bases, J lost 5 bases, and 11 bases stayed unmatched. The CDR3 runs 15 residues. Germline V CDR1 and CDR2: SGHAT, FQNNGV.

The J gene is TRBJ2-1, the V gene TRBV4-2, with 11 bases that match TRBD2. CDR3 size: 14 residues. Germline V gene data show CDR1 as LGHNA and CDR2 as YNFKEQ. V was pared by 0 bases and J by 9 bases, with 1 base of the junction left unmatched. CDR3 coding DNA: TGTGCCAGCAGCCAAGATAGCGGGAGGGTTGAGCAGTTCTTC. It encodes CASSQDSGRVEQFF.

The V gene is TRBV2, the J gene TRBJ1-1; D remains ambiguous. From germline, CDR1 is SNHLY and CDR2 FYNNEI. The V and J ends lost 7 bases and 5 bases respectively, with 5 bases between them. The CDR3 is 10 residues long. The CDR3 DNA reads TGTGCCAGCACCCTTACTGAAGCTTTCTTT. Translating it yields CASTLTEAFF.

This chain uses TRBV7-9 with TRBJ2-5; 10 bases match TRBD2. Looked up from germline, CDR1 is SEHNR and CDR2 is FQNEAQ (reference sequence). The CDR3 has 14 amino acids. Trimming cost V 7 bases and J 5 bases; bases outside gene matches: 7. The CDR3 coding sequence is TGTGCCAGCATACCAGCGGGGGGGCCCGAGACCCAGTACTTC. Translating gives CASIPAGGPETQYF.

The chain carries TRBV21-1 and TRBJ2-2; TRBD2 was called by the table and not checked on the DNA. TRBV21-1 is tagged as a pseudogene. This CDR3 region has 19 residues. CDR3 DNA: TGTGCCAGCAGCAAAGAAAGGGAGTGGGACAGCGGGGGCACCGGGGAGCTGTTTTTT. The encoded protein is CASSKEREWDSGGTGELFF.

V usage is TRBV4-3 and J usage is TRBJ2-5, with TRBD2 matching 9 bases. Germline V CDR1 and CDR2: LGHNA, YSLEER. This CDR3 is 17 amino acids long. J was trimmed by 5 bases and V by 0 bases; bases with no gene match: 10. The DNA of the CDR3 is TGCGCCAGCAGCCAAGACGGTCGCGGGAGGGCCGGGGAGACCCAGTACTTC. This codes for CASSQDGRGRAGETQYF.

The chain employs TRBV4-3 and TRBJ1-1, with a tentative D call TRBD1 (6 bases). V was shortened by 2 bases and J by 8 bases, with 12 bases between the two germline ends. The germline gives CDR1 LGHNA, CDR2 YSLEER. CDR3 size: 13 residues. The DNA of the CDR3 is TGCGCCAGCAGCCAAACCCTCAGGGGAGAAGCTTTCTTT. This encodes CASSQTLRGEAFF.

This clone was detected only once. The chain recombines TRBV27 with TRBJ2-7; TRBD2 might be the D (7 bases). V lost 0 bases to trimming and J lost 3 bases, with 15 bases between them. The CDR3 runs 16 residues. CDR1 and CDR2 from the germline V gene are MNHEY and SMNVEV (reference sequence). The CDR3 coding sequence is TGTGCCAGCAGTTTATCGGTTCGGGGGGCGTTCTACGAGCAGTACTTC. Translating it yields CASSLSVRGAFYEQYF.

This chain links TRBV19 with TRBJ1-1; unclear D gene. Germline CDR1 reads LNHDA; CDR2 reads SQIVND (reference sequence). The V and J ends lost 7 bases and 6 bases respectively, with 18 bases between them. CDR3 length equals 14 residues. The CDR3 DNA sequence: TGTGCCAGTAATCCGACGGGAGTAGGTGCTGAAGCTTTCTTT. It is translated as CASNPTGVGAEAFF.

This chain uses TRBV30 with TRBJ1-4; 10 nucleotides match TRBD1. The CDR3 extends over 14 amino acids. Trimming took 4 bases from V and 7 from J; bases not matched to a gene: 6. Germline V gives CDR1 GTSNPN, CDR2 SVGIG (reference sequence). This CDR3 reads CAWNWDRGVEKLFF. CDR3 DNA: TGTGCCTGGAATTGGGACAGGGGTGTTGAAAAACTGTTTTTT.

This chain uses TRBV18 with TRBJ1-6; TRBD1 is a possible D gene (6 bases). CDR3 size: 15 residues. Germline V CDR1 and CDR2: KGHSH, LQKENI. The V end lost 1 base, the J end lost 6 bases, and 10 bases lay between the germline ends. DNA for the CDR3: TGTGCCAGCTCACCACGTACAGGGAGTAATTCACCCCTCCACTTT. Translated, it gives CASSPRTGSNSPLHF.

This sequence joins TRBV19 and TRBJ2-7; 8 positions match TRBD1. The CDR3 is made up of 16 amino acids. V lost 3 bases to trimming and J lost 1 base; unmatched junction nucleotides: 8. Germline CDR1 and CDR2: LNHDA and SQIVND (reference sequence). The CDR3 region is CASSISAGGLSYEQYF. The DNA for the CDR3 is TGTGCCAGTAGTATCTCGGCAGGGGGCCTTTCCTACGAGCAGTACTTC.

The CDR3 is CASSQVRTGGFNYGYTF. CDR3 sequence (DNA): TGTGCCAGCAGCCAAGTCCGGACAGGTGGGTTTAACTATGGCTACACCTTC. The chain links TRBV4-2 to TRBJ1-2, with 7 bases lining up with TRBD1. The CDR3 is made up of 17 amino acids. Germline V gene sequence: CDR1 LGHNA, CDR2 YNFKEQ. The trim removed 1 base at V and 1 base at J, leaving 9 bases unmatched.

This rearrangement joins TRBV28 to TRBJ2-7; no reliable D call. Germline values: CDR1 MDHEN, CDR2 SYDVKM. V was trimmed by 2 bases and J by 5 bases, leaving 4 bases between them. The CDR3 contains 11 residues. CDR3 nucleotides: TGTGCCAGCAGTTTACGTCACGAGCAGTACTTC. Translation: CASSLRHEQYF. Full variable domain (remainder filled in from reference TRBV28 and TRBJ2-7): DVKVTQSSRYLVKRTGEKVFLECVQDMDHENMFWYRQDPGLGLRLIYFSYDVKMKEKGDIPEGYSVSREKKERFSLILESASTNQTSMYLCASSLRHEQYFGPGTRLTVT.

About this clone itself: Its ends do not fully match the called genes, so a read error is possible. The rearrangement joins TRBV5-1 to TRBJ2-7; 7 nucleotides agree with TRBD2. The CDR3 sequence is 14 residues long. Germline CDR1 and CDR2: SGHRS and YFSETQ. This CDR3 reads CASRLASGTYEQYF. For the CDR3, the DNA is TGCGCCAGCAGGTTGGCTAGCGGCACCTACGAGCAGTACTTC.

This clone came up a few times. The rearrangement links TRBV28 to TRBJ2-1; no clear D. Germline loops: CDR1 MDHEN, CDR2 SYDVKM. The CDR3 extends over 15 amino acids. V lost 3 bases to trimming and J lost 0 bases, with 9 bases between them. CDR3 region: CASSLRLSSYNEQFF. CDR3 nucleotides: TGTGCCAGCAGTTTGCGGTTAAGCTCCTACAATGAGCAGTTCTTC.

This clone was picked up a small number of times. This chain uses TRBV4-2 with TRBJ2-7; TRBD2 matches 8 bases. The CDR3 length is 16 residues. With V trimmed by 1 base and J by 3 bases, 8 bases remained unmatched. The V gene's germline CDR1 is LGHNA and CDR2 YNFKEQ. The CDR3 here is CASSQGFAGGGYEQYF. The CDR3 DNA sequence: TGTGCCAGCAGCCAAGGGTTTGCGGGAGGAGGCTACGAGCAGTACTTC.

The CDR3 reads CASSQDLGTATDTQYF. In nucleotides, the CDR3 is TGCGCCAGCAGCCAAGACCTCGGGACAGCTACAGATACGCAGTATTTT. This sequence joins TRBV4-1 and TRBJ2-3, with TRBD1 matching 7 bases. CDR1 and CDR2 from the germline V gene are MGHRA and YSYEKL. The CDR3 is made up of 16 amino acids. V was clipped by 0 bases and J by 3 bases; unmatched bases: 6.

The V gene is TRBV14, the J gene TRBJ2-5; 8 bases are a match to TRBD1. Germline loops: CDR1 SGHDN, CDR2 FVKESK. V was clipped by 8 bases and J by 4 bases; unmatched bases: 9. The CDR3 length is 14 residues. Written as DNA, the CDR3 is TGTGCCAGCGCGTACGGCAGGGGGCGAGAGACCCAGTACTTC. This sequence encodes CASAYGRGRETQYF.